This TCR beta chain was recorded in a study of vaccination effects on CD4 cells after COVID-19. Study as a whole: Post-vaccine sampling occurred a median 72 days after the second dose. Overall study findings and caveats: In the late period after vaccination, infection- and vaccine-induced clones contracted markedly. Of the vaccine-induced clones from healthy vaccinees, merely 1 of 255 recognized common cold coronaviruses as well.

The sample holds a few counts of this clone. Its antigen is unknown. The assay was immunoSEQ multiplex PCR, and TCRdb's table has in-frame clones only and misses some. Found here are about 31,000 clones, approximately 69% of them singletons; the top ten hold approximately 8.2%. Antigen-specific CD4+ T cells were first expanded with viral peptide pools by the ViraFEST assay and only then sequenced. Culturing for more than eight days preceded CD4+ T cell isolation. Two doses of either BNT162b2 or mRNA-1273 were given to each participant. On days 3 and 7, fresh IL-2 medium replaced half the medium. There are 14 residues in the CDR3. From germline, CDR1 is SNHLY and CDR2 FYNNEI. V dropped 6 bases and J dropped 6 bases, with 18 bases sitting between them.

The receptor comes from a human donor who received a COVID-19 vaccine. The sequencing here drew on CD4+ T cells from PBMCs cultured with SARS-CoV-2 spike peptides, taken after COVID-19 vaccination. This sequence joins TRBV2 and TRBJ2-7; the D gene could be TRBD1 or TRBD2 (6 bases each). The CDR3 region is CASSFGGGMGEQYF. The CDR3 region has the DNA TGTGCCAGCAGCTTTGGGGGCGGGATGGGCGAGCAGTACTTC.